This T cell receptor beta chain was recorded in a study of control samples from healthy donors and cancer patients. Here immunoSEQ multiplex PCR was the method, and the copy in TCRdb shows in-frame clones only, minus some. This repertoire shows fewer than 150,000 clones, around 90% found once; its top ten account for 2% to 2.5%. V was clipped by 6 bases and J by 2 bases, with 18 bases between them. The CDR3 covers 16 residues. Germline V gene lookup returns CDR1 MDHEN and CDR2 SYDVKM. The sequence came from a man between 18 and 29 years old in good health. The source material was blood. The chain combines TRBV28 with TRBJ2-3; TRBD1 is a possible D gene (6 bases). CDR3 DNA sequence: TGTGCCAGCAGCTCCTCAACCAGGACAGACACAGATACGCAGTATTTT. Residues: CASSSSTRTDTDTQYF.